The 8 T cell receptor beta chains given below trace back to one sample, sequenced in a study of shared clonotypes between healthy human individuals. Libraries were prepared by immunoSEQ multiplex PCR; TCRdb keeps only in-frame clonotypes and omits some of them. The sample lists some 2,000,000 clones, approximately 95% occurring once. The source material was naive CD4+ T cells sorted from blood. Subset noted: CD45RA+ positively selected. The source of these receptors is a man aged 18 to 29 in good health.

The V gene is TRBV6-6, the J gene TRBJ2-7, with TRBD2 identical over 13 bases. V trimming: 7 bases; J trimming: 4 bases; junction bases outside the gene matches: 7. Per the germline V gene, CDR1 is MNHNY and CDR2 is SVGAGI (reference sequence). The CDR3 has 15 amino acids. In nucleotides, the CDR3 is TGTGCCAGCAAAACCGGGACTAGCGGGGAATACGAGCAGTACTTC. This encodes CASKTGTSGEYEQYF.

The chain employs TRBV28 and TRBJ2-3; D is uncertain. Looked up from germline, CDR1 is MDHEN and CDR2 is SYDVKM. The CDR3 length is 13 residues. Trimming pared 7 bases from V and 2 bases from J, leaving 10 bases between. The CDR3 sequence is CASIGPTTDTQYF. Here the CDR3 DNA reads TGTGCCAGCATCGGGCCTACCACAGATACGCAGTATTTT.

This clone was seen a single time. The CDR3 sequence: CASSLKAAGETQYF. Here the CDR3 DNA reads TGTGCCAGCAGCCTAAAGGCCGCGGGAGAGACCCAGTACTTC. V and J are TRBV5-6 and TRBJ2-5; maybe TRBD2 (5 bases). The germline gives CDR1 SGHDT, CDR2 YYEEEE. Trimming pared 4 bases from V and 4 bases from J, leaving 14 bases between. This CDR3 contains 14 residues.

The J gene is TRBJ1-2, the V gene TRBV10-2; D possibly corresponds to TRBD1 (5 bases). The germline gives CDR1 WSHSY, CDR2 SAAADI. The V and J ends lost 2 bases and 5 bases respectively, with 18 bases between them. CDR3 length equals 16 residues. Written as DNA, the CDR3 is TGCGCCAGCAGTGAGGGTCCGAGATCGGGGGGGTATGGCTACACCTTC. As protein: CASSEGPRSGGYGYTF.

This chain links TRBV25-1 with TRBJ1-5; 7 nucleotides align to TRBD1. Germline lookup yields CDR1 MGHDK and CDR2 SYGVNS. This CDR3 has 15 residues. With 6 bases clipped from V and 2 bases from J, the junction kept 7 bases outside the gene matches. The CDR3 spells CASSPRDRGNQPQHF. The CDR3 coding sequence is TGTGCCAGCAGCCCAAGAGACAGGGGCAATCAGCCCCAGCATTTT.

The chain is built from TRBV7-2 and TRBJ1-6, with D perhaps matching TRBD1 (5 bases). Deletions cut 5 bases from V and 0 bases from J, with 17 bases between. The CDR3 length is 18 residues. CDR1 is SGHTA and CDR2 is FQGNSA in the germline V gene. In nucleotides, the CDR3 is TGTGCCAGCAGCACAGGCTATCACAAACACTCCTATAATTCACCCCTCCACTTT. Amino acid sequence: CASSTGYHKHSYNSPLHF.

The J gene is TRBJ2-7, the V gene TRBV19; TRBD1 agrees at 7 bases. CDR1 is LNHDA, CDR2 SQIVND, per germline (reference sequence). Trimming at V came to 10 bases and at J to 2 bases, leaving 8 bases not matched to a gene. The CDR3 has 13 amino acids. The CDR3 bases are TGTGCCACAAGAGGGGACAGCGCCTACGAGCAGTACTTC. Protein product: CATRGDSAYEQYF.

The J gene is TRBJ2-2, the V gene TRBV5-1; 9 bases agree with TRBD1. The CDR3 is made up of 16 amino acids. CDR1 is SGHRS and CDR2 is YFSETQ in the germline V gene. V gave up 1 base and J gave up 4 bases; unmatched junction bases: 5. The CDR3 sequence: CASSLTDRGPTGELFF. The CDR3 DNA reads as TGCGCCAGCAGCTTGACGGACAGGGGTCCCACCGGGGAGCTGTTTTTT.